The 29 T cell receptor beta chains below come from one sample, sequenced in a study of blood T cell repertoires in COVID-19. This table comes from immunoSEQ multiplex PCR, and its TCRdb copy is limited to in-frame clones, with some not included. This sample has fewer than 90,000 clones, with roughly 95% found just once. The specimen sequenced was peripheral blood. The receptors derive from a human donor with active COVID-19. The donor label of this sample is uncertain.

The chain employs TRBV3-1 (or the pseudogene TRBV3-2) and TRBJ1-2; 7 nucleotides align to TRBD1. CDR1 and CDR2 from the germline V gene are LGHDT and YNNKEL (reference sequence). V lost 10 bases, J lost 5 bases, and 10 bases stayed unmatched. The CDR3 is 13 amino acids. The CDR3 DNA reads as TGTGCCACGACGAAGGGGGCAGGATATGGCTACACCTTC. Encoded protein: CATTKGAGYGYTF.

This chain links TRBV6-5 with TRBJ1-2; D is unresolved. Trimming cost V 7 bases and J 1 base, with 16 bases left between them. Germline V gene sequence: CDR1 MNHEY, CDR2 SVGAGI. This CDR3 contains 15 residues. DNA for the CDR3: TGTGCCAGCATGCGGGCCTCATACTTTAACTATGGCTACACCTTC. Translation: CASMRASYFNYGYTF.

About this clone: It is unclear where the CDR3 begins or ends on the DNA, so no DNA is shown, and the CDR3 is as TCRdb lists it. J is TRBJ2-7 and V is TRBV11-3; the table names TRBD1, a call not compared with the DNA. CDR1 and CDR2 (germline): SGHNT, YENEEA. Inclusive of both ends, the CDR3 amounts to 14 amino acids. Here the CDR3 reads CASSFGQGAWGQSF.

This sequence joins TRBV15 and TRBJ2-7; D possibly corresponds to TRBD1 (5 bases). Germline CDR1 LNHNV, CDR2 YYDKDF (reference sequence). V dropped 0 bases and J dropped 0 bases, with 9 bases sitting between them. The CDR3 has 15 residues. The CDR3 spells CATSRDQGSSYEQYF. The DNA of the CDR3 is TGTGCCACCAGCAGAGATCAGGGATCCTCCTACGAGCAGTACTTC.

The J gene is TRBJ2-1, the V gene TRBV6-6, with 10 bases matching TRBD1. The CDR3 has 16 residues. CDR1 is MNHNY, CDR2 SVGAGI, per germline (reference sequence). V shed 6 bases and J 7 bases; nucleotides not matched to a gene: 12. The CDR3 reads CASSTGTGAVANEQFF. In DNA, the CDR3 is TGTGCCAGCAGCACCGGGACAGGGGCTGTCGCGAATGAGCAGTTCTTC.

The CDR3 region has the DNA TGTGCCAGCAGCCACTCACCCCGGGACTTTTTCTCTGGAAACACCATATATTTT. It translates to CASSHSPRDFFSGNTIYF. This chain links TRBV14 with TRBJ1-3; D might be TRBD1 (5 bases). V was clipped by 3 bases and J by 0 bases, with 18 bases between them. The CDR3 length is 18 residues. Per the germline V gene, CDR1 is SGHDN and CDR2 is FVKESK.

The J gene is TRBJ2-7, the V gene TRBV7-8; TRBD1 might be the D (5 bases). CDR1 and CDR2 (germline): SGHVS, FQNEAQ. The CDR3 runs to 16 residues. Between the trimmed V and J ends, which lost 2 bases and 5 bases, there was a span of 19 bases. The CDR3 spells CASSLTFSIEGDEQYF. DNA for the CDR3: TGTGCCAGCAGCTTAACGTTTAGTATCGAAGGGGACGAGCAGTACTTC.

The chain joins TRBV7-9 to TRBJ2-3; 11 bases fit TRBD2. In germline, CDR1 is SEHNR, CDR2 FQNEAQ (reference sequence). Germline trimming cut 10 bases from V and 1 base from J; bases unmatched to any gene: 4. The CDR3 length is 14 residues. This chain's CDR3 is CATPTSGGTDTQYF. DNA for the CDR3: TGTGCCACACCGACTAGCGGGGGCACAGATACGCAGTATTTT.

CDR3 nucleotides: TGCGCCAGCAGTGAAGGGGACAATGAGCAGTTCTTC. This gives the protein CASSEGDNEQFF. The J gene is TRBJ2-1, the V gene TRBV10-1; D possibly corresponds to TRBD1 (5 bases). CDR1 and CDR2 from the germline V gene are WNHNN and SYGVQD (reference sequence). Trimming left V 3 bases short and J 5 bases short, with 5 bases between. The CDR3 sequence is 12 residues long.

The chain has TRBV14 and TRBJ2-7; 8 nucleotides line up with TRBD1. This CDR3 spans 15 amino acids. Germline values: CDR1 SGHDN, CDR2 FVKESK. V was pared by 1 base and J by 2 bases, with 4 bases of the junction left unmatched. CDR3 residues: CASSQVRTGTYEQYF. In nucleotides, the CDR3 is TGTGCCAGCAGCCAAGTACGGACAGGGACCTACGAGCAGTACTTC.

This clone was detected a few times. The gene calls are TRBV6-6 and TRBJ1-5; 8 bases fit TRBD1. This CDR3 spans 15 amino acids. CDR1 MNHNY and CDR2 SVGAGI come from the germline V gene (reference sequence). V dropped 6 bases and J dropped 3; count of bases not matched to a gene: 7. The CDR3 DNA follows: TGTGCCAGCAGAGAAACAGGGGGTCCCAATCAGCCCCAGCATTTT. Encoded protein: CASRETGGPNQPQHF.

This chain connects TRBV25-1 to TRBJ2-1; 13 bases align to TRBD2. Per germline, CDR1 MGHDK and CDR2 SYGVNS. V lost 4 bases and J lost 7; bases outside the gene matches: 10. The CDR3 runs 17 residues. Here the CDR3 reads CASSVYSGLAGANEQFF. In DNA form, the CDR3 reads TGTGCCAGCAGTGTCTACTCTGGACTAGCGGGGGCTAATGAGCAGTTCTTC.

In DNA form, the CDR3 reads TGTGCCAGCAGTCCGGGACAGGGAGGTCATCAGCCCCAGCATTTT. Translating it yields CASSPGQGGHQPQHF. The rearrangement uses TRBV2 and TRBJ1-5; 9 nucleotides align to TRBD1. The V gene's germline CDR1 is SNHLY and CDR2 FYNNEI. CDR3 length: 15 residues. The V segment lost 5 bases and the J segment 5 bases; nucleotides outside the gene matches: 7.

The CDR3 DNA sequence: TGTGCCAGCAGTCAGGCCTTAGCGAACACCGGGGAGCTGTTTTTT. Its translation is CASSQALANTGELFF. The chain recombines TRBV6-5 with TRBJ2-2; D is unresolved. Germline CDR1 is MNHEY and CDR2 is SVGAGI. Trimming removed 5 bases at V and 0 bases at J, with 10 bases between. This CDR3 has 15 amino acids.

V is TRBV6-5 and J is TRBJ1-5; no definite D call. Germline V lookup: CDR1 MNHEY, CDR2 SVGAGI. V gave up 7 bases and J gave up 2 bases, with 15 bases separating them. This CDR3 has 15 amino acids. The CDR3 spells CASNIRPGGNQPQHF. The CDR3, as DNA: TGTGCCAGCAATATAAGGCCGGGAGGCAATCAGCCCCAGCATTTT.

In its sample, this clone was seen a few times. The chain joins TRBV5-1 to TRBJ1-2; 8 bases fit TRBD1. CDR1 and CDR2 (germline): SGHRS, YFSETQ. J was trimmed by 7 bases and V by 6 bases; bases with no gene match: 5. The CDR3 contains 12 residues. CDR3 protein: CASTTGGLGYTF. The CDR3 DNA is TGCGCCAGCACCACAGGGGGGCTTGGCTACACCTTC.

This clone was counted once. J is TRBJ2-3 and V is TRBV11-3; TRBD2 agrees at 9 bases. V dropped 6 bases and J dropped 0; count of bases not matched to a gene: 4. From germline, CDR1 is SGHNT and CDR2 YENEEA. The CDR3 loop spans 15 amino acids. CDR3 sequence: CASSLAGQSTDTQYF. The CDR3 nucleotides are TGTGCCAGCAGTCTAGCGGGACAGAGCACAGATACGCAGTATTTT.

The V call is TRBV29-1, the J call TRBJ2-1; D is perhaps TRBD2 (6 bases). V was pared by 4 bases and J by 7 bases, with 11 bases between. The length of the CDR3 is 12 residues. The V gene's germline CDR1 is SQVTM and CDR2 ANQGSEA. In nucleotides, the CDR3 is TGCAGCGTTGCTGGGGACTGGAATGAGCAGTTCTTC. Its translation: CSVAGDWNEQFF.

This chain joins TRBV29-1 and TRBJ2-7, with a weak D call TRBD2 (5 bases). V was trimmed by 2 bases and J by 3 bases, leaving 14 bases between them. The CDR3 contains 14 residues. Germline V CDR1 and CDR2: SQVTM, ANQGSEA. CDR3 residues: CSVEPAGGFYEQYF. The CDR3 DNA sequence: TGCAGCGTTGAACCGGCAGGAGGATTCTACGAGCAGTACTTC.

This sequence joins TRBV5-1 and TRBJ2-1; 9 bases are a match to TRBD2. The CDR3 runs 16 residues. With V trimmed by 4 bases and J by 5 bases, 10 bases remained unmatched. Germline CDR1 SGHRS, CDR2 YFSETQ. The CDR3 protein is CASSPSLAGENNEQFF. The CDR3 DNA reads as TGCGCCAGCAGCCCCTCCTTAGCGGGAGAAAACAATGAGCAGTTCTTC.

The gene calls are TRBV6-5 and TRBJ1-2; D remains ambiguous. The CDR3 consists of 14 residues. Between the trimmed V and J ends, which lost 7 bases and 6 bases, there was a span of 18 bases. CDR1 MNHEY and CDR2 SVGAGI come from the germline V gene. DNA for the CDR3: TGTGCCAGCATGTTCAGTAGTAGCATTGATGGCTACACCTTC. Protein product: CASMFSSSIDGYTF.

This clone was counted once. This sequence joins TRBV5-8 and TRBJ2-1; 9 nucleotides match TRBD1. V lost 0 bases, J lost 5 bases, and 12 bases stayed unmatched. This CDR3 spans 18 amino acids. Germline V gene lookup returns CDR1 SGHTS and CDR2 YDEGEE. Written as DNA, the CDR3 is TGTGCCAGCAGCTTGGGTATTGGGACAGGGTATATCGACAATGAGCAGTTCTTC. This gives the protein CASSLGIGTGYIDNEQFF. Drawing the rest from reference TRBV5-8 and TRBJ2-1, the complete variable domain is EAGVTQSPTHLIKTRGQQATLRCSPISGHTSVYWYQQALGLGLQFLLWYDEGEERNRGNFPPRFSGRQFPNYSSELNVNALELEDSALYLCASSLGIGTGYIDNEQFFGPGTRLTVL.

The chain carries TRBV28 and TRBJ1-1, with 8 bases identical to TRBD1. Germline V gives CDR1 MDHEN, CDR2 SYDVKM. J lost 2 bases, V lost 5 bases, and 4 bases had no gene match. The CDR3 runs to 14 residues. CDR3 in amino acids: CASSTGTGNTEAFF. CDR3 DNA sequence: TGTGCCAGCAGTACCGGGACAGGCAACACTGAAGCTTTCTTT.

This chain joins TRBV5-1 and TRBJ1-5, with a tentative D call TRBD1 (5 bases). Germline CDR1 SGHRS, CDR2 YFSETQ. V gave up 1 base and J gave up 3 bases, with 11 bases separating them. The CDR3 totals 15 residues. The CDR3 DNA follows: TGCGCCAGCAGCTTGTCAGGGTTGGACAATCAGCCCCAGCATTTT. As protein: CASSLSGLDNQPQHF.

The rearrangement links TRBV5-4 to TRBJ2-6; the D gene is possibly TRBD1 (6 bases). The germline V gene has CDR1 SGHNT and CDR2 YYREEE (reference sequence). V lost 4 bases and J 0 bases, leaving 14 bases between the germline ends. The CDR3 totals 17 residues. The CDR3 coding sequence is TGTGCCAGCAGCACGCAGACAGGAGTCTCTGGGGCCAACGTCCTGACTTTC. Protein sequence: CASSTQTGVSGANVLTF.

This clone appeared once. This chain connects TRBV5-4 to TRBJ2-2; a weak D match, TRBD1 (5 bases). V lost 1 base, J lost 1 base, and 14 bases lay in between. Germline loops: CDR1 SGHNT, CDR2 YYREEE (reference sequence). CDR3 length equals 17 residues. DNA for the CDR3: TGTGCCAGCAGCTTGTTTATTGGACAAAGGAACACCGGGGAGCTGTTTTTT. It codes for CASSLFIGQRNTGELFF.

The chain combines TRBV9 with TRBJ1-5; D remains unclear. In germline, CDR1 is SGDLS, CDR2 YYNGEE. V dropped 2 bases and J dropped 3 bases, with 9 bases sitting between them. The CDR3 contains 14 residues. CDR3 bases: TGTGCCAGCAGCGTGAACCCAGACAATCAGCCCCAGCATTTT. Translation: CASSVNPDNQPQHF.

This clone showed up just a few times. The chain carries TRBV11-2 and TRBJ2-7; 8 bases line up with TRBD1. Germline V gives CDR1 SGHAT, CDR2 FQNNGV. With V trimmed by 5 bases and J by 3 bases, 9 bases remained unmatched. The CDR3 loop spans 15 amino acids. The CDR3, as DNA: TGTGCCAGCAGCCCCCCTTCAGGGGGCTTCTACGAGCAGTACTTC. It codes for CASSPPSGGFYEQYF.

This chain links TRBV2 with TRBJ1-1; 7 positions agree with TRBD1. The CDR3 runs to 13 residues. Germline V gene data show CDR1 as SNHLY and CDR2 as FYNNEI. With V trimmed by 4 bases and J by 1 base, 0 bases remained unmatched. The CDR3 coding sequence is TGTGCCAGCAGTGGACAGGGGAACACTGAAGCTTTCTTT. This gives the protein CASSGQGNTEAFF.